These T cell receptor beta chains were read from a single sample in a study of cytomegalovirus exposure and HLA in healthy donors. Profiled with immunoSEQ multiplex PCR; TCRdb holds only in-frame clones, not every one. The sample lists 100,000 or so clones, around 84% occurring once. Sequencing was done on a sample of PBMCs. Receptors were obtained from a man aged 18 to 29 in good health and CMV-seropositive. Each CDR3 is given without its conserved first and last residue. Not every row has a clone size; where given, it reads once, few, many or a size class.

V gene,clone size,J gene,CDR3 protein
TRBV29-1,-,TRBJ2-1,SVFGTWDTSYNEQF
TRBV10-1,-,TRBJ1-1,ASSESGGEAF
TRBV27,-,TRBJ2-4,ASSLQGAKNIQY
TRBV7-6,-,TRBJ1-1,ASSYGTGGLRTEAF
TRBV5-1,-,TRBJ2-2,ASKSHRGRPNTGELF
TRBV19,-,TRBJ2-5,ASSIYRGRAETQY
TRBV19,-,TRBJ1-2,ASSIDSYYGYT
TRBV6-6,-,TRBJ2-5,ASSYLQGETQY
TRBV7-9,-,TRBJ2-5,ASSFFGGGYQETQY
TRBV29-1,-,TRBJ1-1,SACDEGTEAF
TRBV7-3,-,TRBJ2-1,ASSSRGGAIEQF
TRBV9,-,TRBJ1-4,ASSVTWTGNEKLF
TRBV27,-,TRBJ2-6,ASSPTGGSGANVLT
TRBV6-5,-,TRBJ2-4,ASGQGLAKNIQY
TRBV5-4,once,TRBJ2-3,ASSHPLAGVSPSTDTQY
TRBV9,-,TRBJ2-7,ASSAHIAGNFYEQY
TRBV6-5,-,TRBJ1-2,ASTPTGDYGYT
TRBV4-1,once,TRBJ1-1,ASTMLSGNTEAF
TRBV18,-,TRBJ1-1,ASSPARRGDTEAF
TRBV19,-,TRBJ1-5,ASSVNRGVLGNQPQH
TRBV10-2,-,TRBJ2-1,ASSRTSGNGEQF
TRBV19,-,TRBJ1-1,ASSFRGLQRTEAF
TRBV9,-,TRBJ2-3,ASSVGDSSGTDTQY
TRBV2,-,TRBJ2-7,ASLGGREQY
TRBV5-1,-,TRBJ2-5,ASSSEGLAGTETQY
TRBV18,-,TRBJ2-2,ASSTGTGTPGSCF
TRBV11-2,-,TRBJ2-5,ASRPPGTTETQY
TRBV6-5,-,TRBJ2-7,ASSFNRVSYEQY
TRBV30,-,TRBJ2-7,AWTGRQGSRVTWEQY
TRBV6-5,-,TRBJ1-2,ASSYSVGQIIYGYT
TRBV10-2,-,TRBJ2-2,ASSVTAGGTGELF
TRBV9,-,TRBJ2-1,ASSDPESGGRGNEQF
TRBV5-4,once,TRBJ2-1,ASSLAPSGYPSSYNEQF
TRBV2,few,TRBJ2-2,ASSLQGYTGELF
TRBV7-9,-,TRBJ2-1,ASSPWTGHLKF
TRBV19,-,TRBJ1-2,ASSSWGQGGTNYGYT
TRBV15,few,TRBJ2-7,ATSGGQGPWEQY